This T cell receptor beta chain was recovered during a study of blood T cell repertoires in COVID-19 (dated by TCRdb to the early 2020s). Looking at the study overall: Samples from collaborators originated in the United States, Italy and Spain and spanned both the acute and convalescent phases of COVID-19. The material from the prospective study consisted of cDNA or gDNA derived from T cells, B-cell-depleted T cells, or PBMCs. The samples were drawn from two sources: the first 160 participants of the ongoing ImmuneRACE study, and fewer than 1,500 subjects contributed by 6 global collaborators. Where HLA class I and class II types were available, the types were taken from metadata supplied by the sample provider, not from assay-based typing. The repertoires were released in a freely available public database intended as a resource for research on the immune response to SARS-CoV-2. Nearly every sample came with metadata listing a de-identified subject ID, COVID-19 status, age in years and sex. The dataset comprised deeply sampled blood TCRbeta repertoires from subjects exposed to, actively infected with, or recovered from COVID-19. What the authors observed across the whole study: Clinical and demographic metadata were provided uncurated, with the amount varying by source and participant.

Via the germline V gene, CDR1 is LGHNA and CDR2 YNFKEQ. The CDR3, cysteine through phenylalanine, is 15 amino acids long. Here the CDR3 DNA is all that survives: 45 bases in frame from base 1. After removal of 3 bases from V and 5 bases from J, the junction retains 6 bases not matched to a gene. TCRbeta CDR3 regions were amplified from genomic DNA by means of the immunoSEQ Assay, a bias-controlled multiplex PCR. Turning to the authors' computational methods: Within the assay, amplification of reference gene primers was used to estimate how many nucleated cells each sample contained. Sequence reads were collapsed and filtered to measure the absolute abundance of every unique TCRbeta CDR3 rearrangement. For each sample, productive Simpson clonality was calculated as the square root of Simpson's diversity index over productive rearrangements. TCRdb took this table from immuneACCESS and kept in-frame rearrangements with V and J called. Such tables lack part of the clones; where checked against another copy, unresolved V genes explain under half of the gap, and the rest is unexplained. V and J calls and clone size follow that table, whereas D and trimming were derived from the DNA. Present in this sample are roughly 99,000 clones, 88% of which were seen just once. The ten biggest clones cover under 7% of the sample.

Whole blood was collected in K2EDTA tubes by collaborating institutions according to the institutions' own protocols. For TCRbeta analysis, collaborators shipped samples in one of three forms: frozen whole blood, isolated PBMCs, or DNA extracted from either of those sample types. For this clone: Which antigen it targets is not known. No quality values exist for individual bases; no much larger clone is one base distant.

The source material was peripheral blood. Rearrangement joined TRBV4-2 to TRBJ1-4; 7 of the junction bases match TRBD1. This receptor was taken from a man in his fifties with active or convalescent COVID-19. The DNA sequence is TGTGCCAGCAGCCAGCCGGGACAGATGAATGAAAAACTGTTTTTT. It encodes CASSQPGQMNEKLFF.